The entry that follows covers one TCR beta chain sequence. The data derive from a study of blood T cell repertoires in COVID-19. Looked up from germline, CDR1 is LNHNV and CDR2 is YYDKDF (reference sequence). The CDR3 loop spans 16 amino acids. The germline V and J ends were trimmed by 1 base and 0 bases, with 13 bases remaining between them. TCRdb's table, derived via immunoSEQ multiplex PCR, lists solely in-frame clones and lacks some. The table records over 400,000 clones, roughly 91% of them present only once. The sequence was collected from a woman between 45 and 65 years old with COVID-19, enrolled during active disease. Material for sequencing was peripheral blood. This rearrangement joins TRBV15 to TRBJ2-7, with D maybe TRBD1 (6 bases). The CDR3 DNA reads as TGTGCCACCAGCAGAGGAATTCGGGACACCTCCTACGAGCAGTACTTC. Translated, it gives CATSRGIRDTSYEQYF. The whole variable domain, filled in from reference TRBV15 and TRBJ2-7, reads DAMVIQNPRYQVTQFGKPVTLSCSQTLNHNVMYWYQQKSSQAPKLLFHYYDKDFNNEADTPDNFQSRRPNTSFCFLDIRSPGLGDTAMYLCATSRGIRDTSYEQYFGPGTRLTVT.